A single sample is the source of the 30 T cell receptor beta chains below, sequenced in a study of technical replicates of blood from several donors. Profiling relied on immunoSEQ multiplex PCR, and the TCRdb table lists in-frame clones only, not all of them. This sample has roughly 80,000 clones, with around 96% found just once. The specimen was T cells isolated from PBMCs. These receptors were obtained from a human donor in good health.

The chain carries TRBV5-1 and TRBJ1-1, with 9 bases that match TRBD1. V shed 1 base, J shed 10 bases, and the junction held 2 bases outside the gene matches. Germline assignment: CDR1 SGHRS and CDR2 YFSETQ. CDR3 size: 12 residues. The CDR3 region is CASSLTGGSAFF. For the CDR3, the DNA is TGCGCCAGCAGCTTGACAGGGGGCTCAGCTTTCTTT.

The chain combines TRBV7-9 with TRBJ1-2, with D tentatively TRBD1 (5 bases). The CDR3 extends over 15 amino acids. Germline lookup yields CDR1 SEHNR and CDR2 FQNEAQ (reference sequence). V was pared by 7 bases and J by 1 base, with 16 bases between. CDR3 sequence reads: CASIPLGGINYGYTF. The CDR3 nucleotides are TGTGCCAGCATCCCACTGGGGGGGATTAACTATGGCTACACCTTC.

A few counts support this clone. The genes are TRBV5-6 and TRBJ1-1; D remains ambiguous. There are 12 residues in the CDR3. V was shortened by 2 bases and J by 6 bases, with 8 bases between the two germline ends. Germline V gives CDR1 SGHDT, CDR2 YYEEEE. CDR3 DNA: TGTGCCAGCAGCTTACGGGAGCCTGAAGCTTTCTTT. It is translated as CASSLREPEAFF.

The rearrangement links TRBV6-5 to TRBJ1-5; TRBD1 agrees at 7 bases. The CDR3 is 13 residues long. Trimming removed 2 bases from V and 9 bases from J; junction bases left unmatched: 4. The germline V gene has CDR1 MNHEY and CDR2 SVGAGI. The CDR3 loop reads CASSYGNRGPQHF. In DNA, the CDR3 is TGTGCCAGCAGTTACGGGAACAGGGGGCCCCAGCATTTT.

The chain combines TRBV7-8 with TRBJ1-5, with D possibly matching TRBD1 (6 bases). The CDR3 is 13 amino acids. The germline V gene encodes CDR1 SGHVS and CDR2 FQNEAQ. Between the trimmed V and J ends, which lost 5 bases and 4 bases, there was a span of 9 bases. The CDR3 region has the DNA TGTGCCAGCAGCCGAGGGGGAAATCAGCCCCAGCATTTT. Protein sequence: CASSRGGNQPQHF.

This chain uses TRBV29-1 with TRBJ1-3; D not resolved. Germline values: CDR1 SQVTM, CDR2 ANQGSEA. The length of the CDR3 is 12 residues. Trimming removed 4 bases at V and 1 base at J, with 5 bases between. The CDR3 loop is CSVGQSGNTIYF. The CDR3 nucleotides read TGCAGCGTTGGGCAGTCTGGAAACACCATATATTTT.

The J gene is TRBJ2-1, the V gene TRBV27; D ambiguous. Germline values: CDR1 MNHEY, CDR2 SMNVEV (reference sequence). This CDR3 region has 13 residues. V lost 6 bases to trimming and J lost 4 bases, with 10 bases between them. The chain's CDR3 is CASRERAYNEQFF. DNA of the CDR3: TGTGCCAGCAGGGAGCGAGCGTACAATGAGCAGTTCTTC.

CDR3: CASSAGRANVLTF. In DNA form, the CDR3 reads TGTGCCAGCAGCGCGGGTCGGGCCAACGTCCTGACTTTC. The chain has TRBV9 and TRBJ2-6; no clear D gene. V lost 3 bases to trimming and J lost 5 bases, with 6 bases between them. The CDR3 loop spans 13 amino acids. The germline CDR1 and CDR2 sequences are SGDLS and YYNGEE.

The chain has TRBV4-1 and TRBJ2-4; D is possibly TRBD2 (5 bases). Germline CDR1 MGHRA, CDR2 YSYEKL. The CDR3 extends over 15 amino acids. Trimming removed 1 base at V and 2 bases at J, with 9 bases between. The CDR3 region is CASSQADSTKNIQYF. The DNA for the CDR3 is TGCGCCAGCAGCCAAGCGGACTCGACCAAAAACATTCAGTACTTC.

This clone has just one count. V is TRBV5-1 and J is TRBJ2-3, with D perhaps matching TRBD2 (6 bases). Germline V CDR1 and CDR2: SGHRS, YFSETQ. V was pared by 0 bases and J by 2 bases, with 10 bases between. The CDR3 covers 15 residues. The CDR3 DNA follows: TGCGCCAGCAGCTTGGGGGGGGAAGTCACAGATACGCAGTATTTT. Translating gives CASSLGGEVTDTQYF. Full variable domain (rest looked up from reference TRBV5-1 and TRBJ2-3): KAGVTQTPRYLIKTRGQQVTLSCSPISGHRSVSWYQQTPGQGLQFLFEYFSETQRNKGNFPGRFSGRQFSNSRSEMNVSTLELGDSALYLCASSLGGEVTDTQYFGPGTRLTVL.

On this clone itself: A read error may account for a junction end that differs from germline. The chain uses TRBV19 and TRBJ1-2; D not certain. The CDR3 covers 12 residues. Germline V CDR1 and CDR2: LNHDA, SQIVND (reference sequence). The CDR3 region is CASSLENFGYTF. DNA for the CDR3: TGTGCCAGTAGTCTCGAAAACTTTGGCTACACCTTC.

The DNA for the CDR3 is TGTGCCAGCAGCCAAGAGATCGGGACAGGGATTAATGAGCAGTTCTTC. It translates to CASSQEIGTGINEQFF. This chain joins TRBV14 and TRBJ2-1, with 9 positions matching TRBD1. There are 16 residues in the CDR3. CDR1 is SGHDN, CDR2 FVKESK, per germline. Trimming removed 0 bases from V and 7 bases from J; junction bases left unmatched: 7.

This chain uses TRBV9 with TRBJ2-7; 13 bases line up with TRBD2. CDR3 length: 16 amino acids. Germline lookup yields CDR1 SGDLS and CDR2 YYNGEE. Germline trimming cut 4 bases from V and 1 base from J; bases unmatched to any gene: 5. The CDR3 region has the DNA TGTGCCAGCAGCCCAAGACTAGCGGGAGGTTCCTACGAGCAGTACTTC. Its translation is CASSPRLAGGSYEQYF.

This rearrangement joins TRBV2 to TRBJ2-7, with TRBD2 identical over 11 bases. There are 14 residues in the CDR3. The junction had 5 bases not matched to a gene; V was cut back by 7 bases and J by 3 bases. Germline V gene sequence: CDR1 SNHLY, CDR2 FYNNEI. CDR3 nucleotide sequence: TGTGCCAGCAACACCGGGACTAGCGGCTACGAGCAGTACTTC. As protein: CASNTGTSGYEQYF. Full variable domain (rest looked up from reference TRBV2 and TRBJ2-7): EPEVTQTPSHQVTQMGQEVILRCVPISNHLYFYWYRQILGQKVEFLVSFYNNEISEKSEIFDDQFSVERPDGSNFTLKIRSTKLEDSAMYFCASNTGTSGYEQYFGPGTRLTVT.

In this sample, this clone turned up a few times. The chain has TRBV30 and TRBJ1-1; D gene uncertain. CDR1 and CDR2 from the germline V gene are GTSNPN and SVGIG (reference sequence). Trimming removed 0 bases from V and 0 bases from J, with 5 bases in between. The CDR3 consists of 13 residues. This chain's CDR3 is CAWSVQLNTEAFF. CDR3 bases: TGTGCCTGGAGTGTACAGTTGAACACTGAAGCTTTCTTT.

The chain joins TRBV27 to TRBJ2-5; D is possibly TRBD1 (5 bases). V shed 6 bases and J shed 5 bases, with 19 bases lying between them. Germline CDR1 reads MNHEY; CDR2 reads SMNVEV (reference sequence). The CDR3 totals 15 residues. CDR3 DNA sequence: TGTGCCAGCAGAGTTTCAGCAGGGTCCGGGGAGACCCAGTACTTC. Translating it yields CASRVSAGSGETQYF.

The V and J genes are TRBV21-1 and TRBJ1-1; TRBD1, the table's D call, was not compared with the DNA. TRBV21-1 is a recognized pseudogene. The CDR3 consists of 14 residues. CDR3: CASSKEQGDTEAFF. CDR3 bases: TGTGCCAGCAGCAAAGAGCAGGGGGACACTGAAGCTTTCTTT.

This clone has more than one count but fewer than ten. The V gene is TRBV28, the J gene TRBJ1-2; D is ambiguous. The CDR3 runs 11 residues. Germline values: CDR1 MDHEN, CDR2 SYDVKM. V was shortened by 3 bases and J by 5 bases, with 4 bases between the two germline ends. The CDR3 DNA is TGTGCCAGCAGTTTTAATTATGGCTACACCTTC. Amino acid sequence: CASSFNYGYTF.

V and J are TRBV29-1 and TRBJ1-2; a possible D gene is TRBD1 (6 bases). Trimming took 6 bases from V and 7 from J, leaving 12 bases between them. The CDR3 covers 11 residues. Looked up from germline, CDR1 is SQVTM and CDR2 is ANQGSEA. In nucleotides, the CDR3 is TGCAGCGTCGAGAGGGGGGGTGGCTACACCTTC. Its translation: CSVERGGGYTF.

The CDR3 nucleotides read TGTGCCAGTAGTACGGGACAGGGGGCACCAACCTATGGCTACACCTTC. Translated: CASSTGQGAPTYGYTF. The V gene is TRBV19, the J gene TRBJ1-2; 12 bases are shared with TRBD1. J lost 4 bases, V lost 4 bases, and 7 bases had no gene match. The CDR3 length is 16 residues. The germline CDR1 and CDR2 sequences are LNHDA and SQIVND (reference sequence). Full variable domain (remainder filled in from reference TRBV19 and TRBJ1-2): DGGITQSPKYLFRKEGQNVTLSCEQNLNHDAMYWYRQDPGQGLRLIYYSQIVNDFQKGDIAEGYSVSREKKESFPLTVTSAQKNPTAFYLCASSTGQGAPTYGYTFGSGTRLTVV.

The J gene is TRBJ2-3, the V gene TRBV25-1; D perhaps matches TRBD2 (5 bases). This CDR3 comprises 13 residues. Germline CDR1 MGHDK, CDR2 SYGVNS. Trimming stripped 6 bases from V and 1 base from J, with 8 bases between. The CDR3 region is CASRGLRTDTQYF. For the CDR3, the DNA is TGTGCCAGCAGAGGACTCCGCACAGATACGCAGTATTTT.

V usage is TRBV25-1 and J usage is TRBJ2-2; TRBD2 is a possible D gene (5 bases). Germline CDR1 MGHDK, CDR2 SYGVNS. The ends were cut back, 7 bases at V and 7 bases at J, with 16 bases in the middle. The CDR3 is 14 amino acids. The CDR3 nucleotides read TGTGCCAGCACAGCCCCCCCGGGGAACGGGGAGCTGTTTTTT. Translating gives CASTAPPGNGELFF.

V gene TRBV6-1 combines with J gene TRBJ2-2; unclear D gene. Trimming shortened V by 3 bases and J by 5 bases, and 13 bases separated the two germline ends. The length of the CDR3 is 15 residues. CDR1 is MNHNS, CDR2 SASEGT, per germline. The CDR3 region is CASSDRRVTTGELFF. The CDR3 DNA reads TGTGCCAGCAGTGATCGGAGAGTAACGACCGGGGAGCTGTTTTTT.

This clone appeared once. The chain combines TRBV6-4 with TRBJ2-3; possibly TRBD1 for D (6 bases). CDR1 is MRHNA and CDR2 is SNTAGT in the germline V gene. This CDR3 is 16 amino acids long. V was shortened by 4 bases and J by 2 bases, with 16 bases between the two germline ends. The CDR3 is CASSVNPGTSTDTQYF. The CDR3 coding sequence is TGTGCCAGCAGTGTCAACCCCGGGACATCCACAGATACGCAGTATTTT.

As DNA, the CDR3 is TGTGCCAGCAGCTCGCCGGGACTAGCGTCCTACAATGAGCAGTTCTTC. It is translated as CASSSPGLASYNEQFF. This chain joins TRBV7-3 and TRBJ2-1, with 10 bases fitting TRBD2. Trimming removed 4 bases from V and 1 base from J; junction bases left unmatched: 4. The germline V gene encodes CDR1 SGHTA and CDR2 FQGTGA. This CDR3 spans 16 amino acids.

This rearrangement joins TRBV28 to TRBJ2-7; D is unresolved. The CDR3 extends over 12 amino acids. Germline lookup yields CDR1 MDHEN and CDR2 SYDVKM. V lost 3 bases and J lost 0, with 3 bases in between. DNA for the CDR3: TGTGCCAGCAGTTTGAGCTCCTACGAGCAGTACTTC. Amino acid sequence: CASSLSSYEQYF.

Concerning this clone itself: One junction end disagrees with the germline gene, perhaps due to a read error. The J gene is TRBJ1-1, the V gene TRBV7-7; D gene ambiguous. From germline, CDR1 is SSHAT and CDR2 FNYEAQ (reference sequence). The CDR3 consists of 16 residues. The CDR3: CASSLALVSRGTEAFF. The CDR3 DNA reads TGTGCTAGCAGCTTAGCGCTCGTCTCACGGGGAACTGAAGCTTTCTTT.

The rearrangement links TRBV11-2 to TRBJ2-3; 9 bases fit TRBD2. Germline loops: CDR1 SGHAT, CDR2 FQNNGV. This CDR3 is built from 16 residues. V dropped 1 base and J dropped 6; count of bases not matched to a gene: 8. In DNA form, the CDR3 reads TGTGCCAGCAGCTTAGGTAGTAGCGGGAGTGCGGATACGCAGTATTTT. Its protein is CASSLGSSGSADTQYF.

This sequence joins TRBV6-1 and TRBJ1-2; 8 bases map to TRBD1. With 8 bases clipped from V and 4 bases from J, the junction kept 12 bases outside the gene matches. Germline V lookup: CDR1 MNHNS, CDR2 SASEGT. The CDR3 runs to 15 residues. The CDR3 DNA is TGTGCCAGCCTCGGCAGGGGGCATTATGGCTATGGCTACACCTTC. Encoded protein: CASLGRGHYGYGYTF.

For the CDR3, the DNA is TGTGCCAGCAGTGTAAACAGGGAAGAAGTTCAGTACTTC. Protein: CASSVNREEVQYF. This rearrangement joins TRBV6-4 to TRBJ2-5; TRBD1 might be the D (6 bases). The CDR3 consists of 13 residues. The germline V gene encodes CDR1 MRHNA and CDR2 SNTAGT. Deletions cut 4 bases from V and 11 bases from J, with 17 bases between.